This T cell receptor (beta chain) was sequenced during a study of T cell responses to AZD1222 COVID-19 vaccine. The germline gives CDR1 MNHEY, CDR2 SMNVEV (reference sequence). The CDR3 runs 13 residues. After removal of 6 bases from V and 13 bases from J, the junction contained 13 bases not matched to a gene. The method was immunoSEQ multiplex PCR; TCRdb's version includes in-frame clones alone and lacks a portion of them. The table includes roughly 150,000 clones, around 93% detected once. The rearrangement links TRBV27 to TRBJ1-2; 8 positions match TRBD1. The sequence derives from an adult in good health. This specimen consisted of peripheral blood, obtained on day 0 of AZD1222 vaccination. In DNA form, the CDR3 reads TGTGCCAGCAGCCGGGACAGGCTCTCTCCTAGCACCTTC. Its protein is CASSRDRLSPSTF.